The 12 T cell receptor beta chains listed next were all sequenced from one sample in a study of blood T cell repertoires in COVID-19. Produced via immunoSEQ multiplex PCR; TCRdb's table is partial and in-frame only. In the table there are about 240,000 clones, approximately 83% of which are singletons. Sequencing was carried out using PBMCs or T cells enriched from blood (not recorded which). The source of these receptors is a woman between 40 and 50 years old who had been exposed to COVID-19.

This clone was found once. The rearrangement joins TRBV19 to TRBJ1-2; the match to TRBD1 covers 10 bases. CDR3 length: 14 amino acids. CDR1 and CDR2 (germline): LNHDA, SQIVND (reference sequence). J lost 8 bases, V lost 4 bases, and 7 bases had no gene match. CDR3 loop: CASSRGTGARGYTF. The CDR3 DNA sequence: TGTGCCAGTAGTAGAGGGACAGGGGCGAGGGGCTACACCTTC.

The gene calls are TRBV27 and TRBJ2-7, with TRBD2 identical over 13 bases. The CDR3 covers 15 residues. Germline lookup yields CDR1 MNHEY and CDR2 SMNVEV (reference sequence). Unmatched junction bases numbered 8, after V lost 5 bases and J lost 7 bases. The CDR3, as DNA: TGTGCCAGCAGTCCCGGACTAGCGGGGGATCGGGAGCAGTACTTC. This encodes CASSPGLAGDREQYF.

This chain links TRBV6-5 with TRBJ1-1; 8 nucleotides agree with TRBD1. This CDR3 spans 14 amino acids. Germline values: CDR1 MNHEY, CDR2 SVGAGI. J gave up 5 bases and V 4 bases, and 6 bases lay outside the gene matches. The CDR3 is CASSSRTGYTEAFF. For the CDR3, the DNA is TGTGCCAGCAGTTCCCGGACAGGGTATACTGAAGCTTTCTTT.

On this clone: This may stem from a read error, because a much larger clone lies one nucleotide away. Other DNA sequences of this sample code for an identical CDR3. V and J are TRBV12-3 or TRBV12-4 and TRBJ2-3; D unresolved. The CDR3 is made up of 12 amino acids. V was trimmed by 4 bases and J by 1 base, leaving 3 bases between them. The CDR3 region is CASSSGTDTQYF. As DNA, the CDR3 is TGTGCCAGCAGTTCGGGCACAGATACGCAGTATTTT.

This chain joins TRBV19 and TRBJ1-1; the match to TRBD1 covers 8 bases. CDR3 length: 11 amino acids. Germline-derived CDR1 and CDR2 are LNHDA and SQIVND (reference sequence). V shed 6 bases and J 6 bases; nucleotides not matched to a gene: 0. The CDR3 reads CASRDRAEAFF. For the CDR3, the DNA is TGTGCCAGTAGGGACAGGGCTGAAGCTTTCTTT.

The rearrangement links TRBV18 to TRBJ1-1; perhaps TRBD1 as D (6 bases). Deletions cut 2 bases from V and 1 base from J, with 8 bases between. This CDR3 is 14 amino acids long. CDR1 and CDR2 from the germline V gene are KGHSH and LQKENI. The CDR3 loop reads CASSPIQGNTEAFF. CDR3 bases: TGTGCCAGCTCACCAATACAGGGGAACACTGAAGCTTTCTTT.

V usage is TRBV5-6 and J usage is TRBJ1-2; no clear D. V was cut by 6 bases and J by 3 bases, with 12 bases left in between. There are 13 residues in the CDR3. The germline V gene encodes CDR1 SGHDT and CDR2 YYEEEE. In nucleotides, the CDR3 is TGTGCCAGCACCGACGGCCGGGACTATGGCTACACCTTC. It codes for CASTDGRDYGYTF.

CDR3 region: CASSLSTPGARSGNTIYF. In DNA, the CDR3 is TGCGCCAGCAGCTTGTCAACTCCAGGGGCCCGCTCTGGAAACACCATATATTTT. This chain uses TRBV5-1 with TRBJ1-3; a possible D gene is TRBD1 (6 bases). Deletions cut 1 base from V and 0 bases from J, with 17 bases between. CDR1 is SGHRS, CDR2 YFSETQ, per germline. The CDR3 extends over 18 amino acids.

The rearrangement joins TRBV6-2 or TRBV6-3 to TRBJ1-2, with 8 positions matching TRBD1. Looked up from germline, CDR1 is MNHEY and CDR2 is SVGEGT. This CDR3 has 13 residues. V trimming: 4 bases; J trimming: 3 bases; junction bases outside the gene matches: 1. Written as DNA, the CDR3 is TGTGCCAGCAGTTCGGACAGGGACTATGGCTACACCTTC. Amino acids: CASSSDRDYGYTF.

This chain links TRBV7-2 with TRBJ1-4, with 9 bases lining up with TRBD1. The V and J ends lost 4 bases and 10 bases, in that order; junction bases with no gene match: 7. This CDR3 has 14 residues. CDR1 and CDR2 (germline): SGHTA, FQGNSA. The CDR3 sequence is CASSSRTGERKLFF. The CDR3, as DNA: TGTGCCAGCAGCTCGAGGACAGGGGAACGAAAACTGTTTTTT.

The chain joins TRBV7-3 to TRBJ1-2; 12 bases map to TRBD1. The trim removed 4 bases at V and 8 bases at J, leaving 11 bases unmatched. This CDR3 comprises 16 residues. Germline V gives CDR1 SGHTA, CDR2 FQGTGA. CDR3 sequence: CASSSPGTGGEGGYTF. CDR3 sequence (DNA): TGTGCCAGCAGCTCTCCCGGGACAGGGGGCGAGGGGGGCTACACCTTC.

The DNA for the CDR3 is TGTGCCAGCACCCGAACCGGGACAGGGGATGAAAAACTGTTTTTT. Translated: CASTRTGTGDEKLFF. The rearrangement joins TRBV27 to TRBJ1-4; 10 bases map to TRBD1. V was clipped by 7 bases and J by 6 bases; unmatched bases: 8. The germline gives CDR1 MNHEY, CDR2 SMNVEV (reference sequence). The CDR3 has 15 amino acids.